The clone carrying this T cell receptor beta chain was detected only once. Its antigen is still unknown. This record belongs to a study of tissue T cells after allogeneic stem cell transplantation. The study's findings and limits: Anatomically similar tissues had similar TCR repertoires within each patient. Across patients, clones rarely overlapped, yet motif clusters were shared tissue-specifically.

V shed 5 bases and J shed 8 bases, with 15 bases lying between them. CDR3 length: 13 amino acids. CDR1 is MNHEY, CDR2 SVGAGI, per germline. Using immunoSEQ multiplex PCR, the repertoire was profiled, and TCRdb retains in-frame clones only, with some absent. The sample holds thousands of clones, 50% to 70% seen once. The source was tissue from the jejunum, collected at autopsy. The TCR originated in a male donor aged 60 or over with lung cancer. The V gene is TRBV6-5, the J gene TRBJ1-2; tentative D call: TRBD1 (6 bases). The CDR3 is CASSNGGPGGYTF. CDR3 in DNA: TGTGCCAGCAGTAACGGGGGCCCGGGAGGCTACACCTTC.